Given below is one T cell receptor (beta chain) in context. Libraries were prepared by immunoSEQ multiplex PCR; TCRdb keeps only in-frame clonotypes and omits some of them. Among fewer than 55,000 clones listed, approximately 83% were seen once. The data belong to a study of Ad26.COV2.S vaccination and SARS-CoV-2 variants. CDR3 length equals 13 residues. Deletions cut 0 bases from V and 14 bases from J, with 17 bases between. The V gene's germline CDR1 is SGHRS and CDR2 YFSETQ. This specimen was peripheral blood, taken after recovery from COVID-19. The TCR comes from a human donor who had recovered from COVID-19. This chain links TRBV5-1 with TRBJ2-5; no firm D call. The CDR3 sequence is CASSLVPVGDGYF. Written as DNA, the CDR3 is TGCGCCAGCAGCTTGGTGCCCGTTGGGGATGGATACTTC.